Described below is a single T cell receptor (beta chain) sequence and its context. Original processing notes: Amplification from reference gene primers served as the basis for estimated nucleated cell counts. Only in-frame clones appear in the TCRdb table, and some are missing; sequencing was by immunoSEQ multiplex PCR. D and trimming come from the DNA, and the V and J calls and clone size come from that table. The table has about 160,000 clones, approximately 85% seen once. This specimen comes from a study of blood T cell repertoires in COVID-19. The wider study: PBMCs, B-cell-depleted T cells, or T cells were the source of the cDNA or gDNA that made up the material.

A Seattle source enrolled patients during active infection and followed them longitudinally. The germline V gene has CDR1 ENHRY and CDR2 SYGVKD. The CDR3 contains 16 residues. V lost 3 bases and J lost 4; bases outside the gene matches: 8. This receptor was identified in a man older than 75 with COVID-19, enrolled during active disease. The sample comprised peripheral blood. The rearrangement links TRBV10-3 to TRBJ2-3; TRBD2 aligns across 9 bases. As DNA, the CDR3 is TGTGCCATCAGTGATAGAAGGACTAGCGATTCAGATACGCAGTATTTT. Protein product: CAISDRRTSDSDTQYF.